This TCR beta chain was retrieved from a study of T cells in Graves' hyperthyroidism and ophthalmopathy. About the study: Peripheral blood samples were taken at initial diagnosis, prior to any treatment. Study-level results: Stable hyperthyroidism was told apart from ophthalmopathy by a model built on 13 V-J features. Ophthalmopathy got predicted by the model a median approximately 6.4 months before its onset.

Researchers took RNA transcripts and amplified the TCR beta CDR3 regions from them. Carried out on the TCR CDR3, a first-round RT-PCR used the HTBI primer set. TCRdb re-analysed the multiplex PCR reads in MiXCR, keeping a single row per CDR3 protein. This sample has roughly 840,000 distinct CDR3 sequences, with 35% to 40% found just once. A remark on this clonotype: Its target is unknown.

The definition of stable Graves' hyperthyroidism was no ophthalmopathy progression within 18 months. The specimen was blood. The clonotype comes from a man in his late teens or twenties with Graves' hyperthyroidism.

The CDR3 sequence: CASSSGGDSEAFF. The CDR3 coding sequence is TGCGCCAGCAGCTCGGGGGGAGACAGTGAAGCTTTCTTT. The chain uses TRBV5-1 and TRBJ1-1; a weak D match, TRBD1 (5 bases). Trimming took off 3 bases at V and 7 bases at J, with 13 bases between the two ends. CDR1 and CDR2 from the germline V gene are SGHRS and YFSETQ. The CDR3 spans 13 residues.